This entry concerns a single T cell receptor (beta chain). Its antigen is undetermined. This record comes from a study of shared clonotypes between healthy human individuals. The repertoire was sequenced with immunoSEQ multiplex PCR; TCRdb's copy has only in-frame clones and lacks some. The sample has some 200,000 clones, about 69% seen once. Study-level results: The four-donor shared clonotypes exceeded non-shared clonotypes in generation probability, with non-shared ones scoring lower.

The sample consisted of memory CD4+ T cells sorted from blood. Subset noted: CD45RA-negative fraction. This TCR derives from a man younger than 40 in good health.

CDR3 in DNA: TGCGCCAGCAGATCCACCCCGAAACTGACAGAACAAGAGACCCAGTACTTC. This codes for CASRSTPKLTEQETQYF. The genes are TRBV5-1 and TRBJ2-5; possible D gene TRBD1, 5 bases. CDR1 and CDR2 from the germline V gene are SGHRS and YFSETQ. CDR3 length: 17 residues. V shed 5 bases and J shed 2 bases, with 22 bases lying between them. The whole variable domain, remainder taken from reference TRBV5-1 and TRBJ2-5, is KAGVTQTPRYLIKTRGQQVTLSCSPISGHRSVSWYQQTPGQGLQFLFEYFSETQRNKGNFPGRFSGRQFSNSRSEMNVSTLELGDSALYLCASRSTPKLTEQETQYFGPGTRLLVL.